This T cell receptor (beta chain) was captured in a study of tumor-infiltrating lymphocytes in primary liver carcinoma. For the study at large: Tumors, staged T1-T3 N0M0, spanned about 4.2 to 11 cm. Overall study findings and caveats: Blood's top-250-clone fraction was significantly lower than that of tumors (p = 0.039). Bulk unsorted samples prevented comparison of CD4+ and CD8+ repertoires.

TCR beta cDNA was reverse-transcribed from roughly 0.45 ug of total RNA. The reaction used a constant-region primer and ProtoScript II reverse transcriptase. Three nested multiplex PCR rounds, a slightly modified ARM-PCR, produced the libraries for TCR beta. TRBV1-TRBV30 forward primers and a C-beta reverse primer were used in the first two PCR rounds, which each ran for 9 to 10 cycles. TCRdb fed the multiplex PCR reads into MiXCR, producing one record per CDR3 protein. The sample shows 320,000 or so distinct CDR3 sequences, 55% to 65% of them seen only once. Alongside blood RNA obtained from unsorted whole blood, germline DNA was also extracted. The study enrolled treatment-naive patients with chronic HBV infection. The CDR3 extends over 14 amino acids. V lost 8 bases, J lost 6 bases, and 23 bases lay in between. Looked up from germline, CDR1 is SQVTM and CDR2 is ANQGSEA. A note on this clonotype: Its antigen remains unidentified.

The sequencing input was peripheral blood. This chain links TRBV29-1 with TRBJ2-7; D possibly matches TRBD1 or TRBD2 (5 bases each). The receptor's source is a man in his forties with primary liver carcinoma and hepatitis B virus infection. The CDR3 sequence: CSIVAGTPLLEQYF. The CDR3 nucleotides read TGCAGCATTGTGGCAGGGACCCCTCTACTCGAGCAGTACTTC.